This section outlines one T cell receptor (beta chain) sequence together with its context. The antigen is undetermined. RNA transcripts were the template for amplifying TCR beta CDR3 regions. Using the HTBI primer set, a first-round RT-PCR was run on the TCR CDR3. TCRdb reprocessed the multiplex PCR reads with MiXCR, giving one entry per CDR3 protein. The data contain about 720,000 distinct CDR3 sequences, about 17% of them singletons. This sample stems from a study of T cells in Graves' hyperthyroidism and ophthalmopathy. Clinical symptoms, serum thyroxine, TRAb, thyroid ultrasound and orbital computed tomography informed diagnoses. With 7 bases clipped from V and 1 base from J, the junction kept 4 bases outside the gene matches. Per the germline V gene, CDR1 is MNHEY and CDR2 is SVGEGT. This CDR3 is 17 amino acids long. General study results and limits: From stable hyperthyroidism, ophthalmopathy was separated by a 13 V-J model.

Sequenced: blood. The V call is TRBV6-2 or TRBV6-3, the J call TRBJ2-6; 13 bases are shared with TRBD2. The receptor was derived from a woman aged 50 to 60 with Graves' hyperthyroidism that later progressed to Graves' ophthalmopathy. The CDR3 coding sequence is TGTGCCAGCACCAGACTAGCGGGGGGATCTGGGGCCAACGTCCTGACTTTC. This gives the protein CASTRLAGGSGANVLTF.